In this sample, the clone carrying this TCR beta chain turned up once. This sample was included in a study of blood T cell repertoires in COVID-19. Study background: The analysed material was cDNA or gDNA that came from T cells, B-cell-depleted T cells, or PBMCs.

With V trimmed by 6 bases and J by 2 bases, 4 bases remained unmatched. This CDR3 is 15 amino acids long. Per germline, CDR1 MNHEY and CDR2 SVGAGI. Some clones are missing from TCRdb's copy, which holds only in-frame ones; the method was immunoSEQ multiplex PCR. The table lists about 49,000 clones, roughly 90% of them singletons, with around 3% in the top ten. The TCR comes from a human donor in a cohort sampled during active COVID-19. The sample taken for sequencing was peripheral blood. The V gene is TRBV6-5, the J gene TRBJ1-5; 10 bases agree with TRBD1. The CDR3, as DNA: TGTGCCAGCAGAACCGGGACAGGGGGCAATCAGCCCCAGCATTTT. Protein product: CASRTGTGGNQPQHF.